This TCR beta chain came from a study of cytomegalovirus exposure and HLA in healthy donors. Findings and limits, study-wide: In vitro data verified a few CMV-associated chains as specific for CMV antigens.

Generated by immunoSEQ multiplex PCR, the TCRdb table keeps only in-frame clones and is missing some. The repertoire has around 240,000 clones, 90% of them found once; the top ten carry 0.35% to 0.45%. Per the germline V gene, CDR1 is MNHEY and CDR2 is SMNVEV (reference sequence). The ends lost 4 bases at V and 2 bases at J; junction bases unmatched: 11. CDR3 length: 16 residues. Remarks on this clone: What it binds is unknown.

This sequence was found in a woman aged 18-35 years in good health and CMV-seronegative. The sample was PBMCs. The chain combines TRBV27 with TRBJ2-7; 7 bases line up with TRBD1. The CDR3 region is CASSSLTSGTAYEQYF. The CDR3 DNA is TGTGCCAGCAGTTCCCTAACCTCCGGGACAGCCTACGAGCAGTACTTC.